Below are 3 T cell receptor beta chains sequenced from a single sample in a study of T cells after yellow fever vaccination. One entry per CDR3 protein results from TCRdb running MiXCR on the 5' RACE reads. The sample consists of hundreds of thousands of distinct CDR3 sequences, 13% of them appearing once. The specimen was PBMCs, collected on the day of the yellow fever booster vaccination. The source of these receptors is a man aged 30 to 39 who received the YFV17D yellow fever vaccine.

The genes are TRBV7-6 and TRBJ2-3; D is ambiguous. The V gene's germline CDR1 is SGHVS and CDR2 FNYEAQ. The V end lost 5 bases, the J end lost 5 bases, and 17 bases lay between the germline ends. There are 15 residues in the CDR3. The CDR3 nucleotides are TGTGCCAGCAGCAAGGGATCCGACCCGGGAGATACGCAGTATTTT. Amino acids: CASSKGSDPGDTQYF.

The genes are TRBV20-1 and TRBJ2-5; TRBD1 aligns across 9 bases. CDR3 length equals 13 residues. With 5 bases clipped from V and 3 bases from J, the junction kept 4 bases outside the gene matches. Germline V CDR1 and CDR2: DFQATT, SNEGSKA (reference sequence). CDR3 DNA sequence: TGCAGTGCTCTACAGGGGGCGGAAGAGACCCAGTACTTC. Protein product: CSALQGAEETQYF.

CDR3 loop: CATSGSDRASYNEQFF. In nucleotides, the CDR3 is TGTGCCACCAGTGGTTCGGACAGGGCAAGCTACAATGAGCAGTTCTTC. The chain recombines TRBV24-1 with TRBJ2-1; 8 bases align to TRBD1. The CDR3 totals 16 residues. Germline-derived CDR1 and CDR2 are KGHDR and SFDVKD. V shed 5 bases and J 3 bases; nucleotides not matched to a gene: 8.